This entry lists 24 T cell receptor beta chains sequenced from one sample in a study of memory CD8 T cells in hepatitis C reinfection. Here immunoSEQ multiplex PCR was the method, and the copy in TCRdb shows in-frame clones only, minus some. Of some 40,000 clones in the sample, around 89% were seen once. Time point specified: peak reinfection, 3 to 8 weeks after reinfection detection. TCR sequencing was done directly ex vivo on sorted cells, without expansion in vitro. The sample taken for sequencing was naive CD8+ T cells sorted from blood. Receptor source: a young man with hepatitis C virus infection.

J is TRBJ2-3 and V is TRBV10-2; D possibly corresponds to TRBD2 (5 bases). The CDR3 sequence is 16 residues long. V was clipped by 4 bases and J by 1 base, with 15 bases between them. Germline CDR1 reads WSHSY; CDR2 reads SAAADI. CDR3 nucleotides: TGCGCCAGCAGTGTGAATGGCGGGCGGGGCACAGATACGCAGTATTTT. Residues: CASSVNGGRGTDTQYF.

This sequence joins TRBV27 and TRBJ1-1, with 7 nucleotides matching TRBD1. The trim removed 6 bases at V and 0 bases at J, leaving 4 bases unmatched. This CDR3 is 14 amino acids long. Germline loops: CDR1 MNHEY, CDR2 SMNVEV (reference sequence). The CDR3: CASRLGQLNTEAFF. The CDR3 nucleotides are TGTGCCAGCAGGTTGGGACAGTTGAACACTGAAGCTTTCTTT.

The rearrangement joins TRBV7-9 to TRBJ2-7; no reliable D call. The germline V gene has CDR1 SEHNR and CDR2 FQNEAQ (reference sequence). CDR3 length: 17 residues. V lost 5 bases to trimming and J lost 1 base, with 21 bases between them. CDR3 loop: CASSPRTALLRSYEQYF. The CDR3 coding sequence is TGTGCCAGCAGCCCCCGAACAGCCTTACTTAGATCCTACGAGCAGTACTTC.

V and J are TRBV9 and TRBJ1-2; D possibly corresponds to TRBD1 (5 bases). CDR1 is SGDLS and CDR2 is YYNGEE in the germline V gene. The CDR3 is 14 residues long. With 0 bases removed from V and 5 bases from J, the gap between germline ends came to 11 bases. CDR3: CASSVDGTSYGYTF. The CDR3 DNA reads TGTGCCAGCAGCGTAGACGGGACTTCTTATGGCTACACCTTC.

J is TRBJ2-3 and V is TRBV7-9, with D possibly matching TRBD1 (6 bases). There are 15 residues in the CDR3. From germline, CDR1 is SEHNR and CDR2 FQNEAQ (reference sequence). Trimming removed 6 bases from V and 1 base from J, with 14 bases in between. The CDR3 DNA reads TGTGCCAGCAGACTACAGGGATGGGGCACAGATACGCAGTATTTT. This sequence encodes CASRLQGWGTDTQYF.

V is TRBV19 and J is TRBJ1-2, with 9 bases matching TRBD1. Unmatched junction bases numbered 9, after V lost 4 bases and J lost 6 bases. Germline V gene sequence: CDR1 LNHDA, CDR2 SQIVND (reference sequence). The CDR3 length is 15 residues. The CDR3 coding sequence is TGTGCCAGTAGTACCCTCGGGACAGGGAAGAATGGCTACACCTTC. Translation gives CASSTLGTGKNGYTF.

The chain couples TRBV27 to TRBJ1-1; D is perhaps TRBD1 (6 bases). In germline, CDR1 is MNHEY, CDR2 SMNVEV (reference sequence). Trimming left V 4 bases short and J 1 base short, with 13 bases between. CDR3 length: 15 residues. This CDR3 is CASSSWTAPNTEAFF. CDR3 in DNA: TGTGCCAGCAGTTCTTGGACAGCCCCGAACACTGAAGCTTTCTTT.

The rearrangement uses TRBV14 and TRBJ1-5, with D perhaps TRBD1 (5 bases). There are 22 residues in the CDR3. V was shortened by 4 bases and J by 0 bases, with 31 bases between the two germline ends. The germline V gene encodes CDR1 SGHDN and CDR2 FVKESK. The CDR3 is CASSLGWAQTVNTPNSNQPQHF. CDR3 DNA: TGTGCCAGCAGCCTAGGATGGGCCCAGACAGTTAACACACCTAATAGCAATCAGCCCCAGCATTTT.

V and J are TRBV6-1 and TRBJ2-2; TRBD2 matches at 10 bases. The J segment lost 7 bases and the V segment lost 2 bases, leaving 7 bases of the junction unmatched. CDR1 MNHNS and CDR2 SASEGT come from the germline V gene. This CDR3 contains 16 residues. In nucleotides, the CDR3 is TGTGCCAGCAGTGAACCCAGCGGGGGGGCTAGCGGGGAGCTGTTTTTT. Its protein is CASSEPSGGASGELFF.

V is TRBV2 and J is TRBJ1-1, with D hard to call. The CDR3 has 11 residues. V shed 7 bases and J shed 4 bases, with 7 bases lying between them. Germline V lookup: CDR1 SNHLY, CDR2 FYNNEI. CDR3 in amino acids: CASMRGTEAFF. The CDR3 DNA is TGTGCCAGCATGAGAGGCACTGAAGCTTTCTTT.

V and J are TRBV2 and TRBJ2-5; D is possibly TRBD2 (7 bases). Germline V gene sequence: CDR1 SNHLY, CDR2 FYNNEI. This CDR3 region has 14 residues. V lost 3 bases to trimming and J lost 6 bases, with 14 bases between them. This chain's CDR3 is CASSEEGGPQTQYF. Written as DNA, the CDR3 is TGTGCCAGCAGTGAGGAGGGGGGGCCGCAGACCCAGTACTTC.

This chain connects TRBV11-3 to TRBJ2-1; 7 positions agree with TRBD2. This CDR3 comprises 13 residues. Unmatched junction bases numbered 3, after V lost 0 bases and J lost 10 bases. Germline CDR1 and CDR2: SGHNT and YENEEA. CDR3 DNA sequence: TGTGCCAGCAGCTTAGATGGGGGGGACGAGCAGTTCTTC. Amino acid sequence: CASSLDGGDEQFF.

The V call is TRBV29-1, the J call TRBJ1-2; D is ambiguous. V dropped 4 bases and J dropped 3 bases, with 12 bases sitting between them. Looked up from germline, CDR1 is SQVTM and CDR2 is ANQGSEA. There are 13 residues in the CDR3. The CDR3 region is CSVVTAQDYGYTF. The CDR3 nucleotides are TGCAGCGTTGTAACAGCCCAGGACTATGGCTACACCTTC.

The rearrangement links TRBV7-2 to TRBJ1-5; no firm D call. V lost 1 base and J 7 bases, leaving 11 bases between the germline ends. CDR1 SGHTA and CDR2 FQGNSA come from the germline V gene. The CDR3 has 14 residues. CDR3 sequence: CASSLVDTGQPQHF. For the CDR3, the DNA is TGTGCCAGCAGCTTAGTTGATACGGGGCAGCCCCAGCATTTT.

Notes on this clone: The germline gene is not matched at one end of the junction; a read error may be the cause. The J gene is TRBJ2-1, the V gene TRBV7-9; maybe TRBD2 (6 bases). The CDR3 length is 17 residues. Germline lookup yields CDR1 SEHNR and CDR2 FQNEAQ (reference sequence). CDR3 nucleotides: TGTGCCGGCAGTCCAATTTCTATATACACCGGAGGGAATGAGCAGTTCTTC. It codes for CAGSPISIYTGGNEQFF.

The J gene is TRBJ1-1, the V gene TRBV2; tentatively, D is TRBD1 (5 bases). The germline V gene has CDR1 SNHLY and CDR2 FYNNEI. This CDR3 has 15 amino acids. V was trimmed by 7 bases and J by 4 bases, leaving 19 bases between them. The CDR3 coding sequence is TGTGCCAGCAACAAGTGGGACGGAGCGGGCACTGAAGCTTTCTTT. Amino acid sequence: CASNKWDGAGTEAFF. The full variable domain, its missing parts supplied by reference TRBV2 and TRBJ1-1, is EPEVTQTPSHQVTQMGQEVILRCVPISNHLYFYWYRQILGQKVEFLVSFYNNEISEKSEIFDDQFSVERPDGSNFTLKIRSTKLEDSAMYFCASNKWDGAGTEAFFGQGTRLTVV.

The chain joins TRBV9 to TRBJ2-7; 7 nucleotides align to TRBD2. Germline V CDR1 and CDR2: SGDLS, YYNGEE. V was clipped by 0 bases and J by 4 bases; unmatched bases: 7. There are 15 residues in the CDR3. The CDR3 nucleotides read TGTGCCAGCAGCGTAGGGGTGGGAGGGGAGTACGAGCAGTACTTC. Its protein is CASSVGVGGEYEQYF.

Here the CDR3 reads CASSIDGQGTYEQYF. The CDR3 bases are TGTGCCAGTAGTATAGATGGACAGGGTACCTACGAGCAGTACTTC. This sequence joins TRBV19 and TRBJ2-7; 8 bases map to TRBD1. The CDR3 is 15 residues long. V lost 0 bases, J lost 2 bases, and 3 bases stayed unmatched. CDR1 and CDR2 from the germline V gene are LNHDA and SQIVND (reference sequence).

The chain carries TRBV11-2 and TRBJ2-2; 8 nucleotides align to TRBD1. V dropped 5 bases and J dropped 6; count of bases not matched to a gene: 8. CDR1 is SGHAT, CDR2 FQNNGV, per germline. CDR3 length: 15 amino acids. CDR3 nucleotides: TGTGCCAGCAGCCCGCGGACAGGGTGGGCCGGGGAGCTGTTTTTT. Its translation: CASSPRTGWAGELFF.

The CDR3 DNA sequence: TGTGCCAGCAGCTTTCGACAGGGGGCCTACGAGCAGTACTTC. Translation gives CASSFRQGAYEQYF. The rearrangement uses TRBV7-2 and TRBJ2-7; 9 bases are shared with TRBD1. The ends lost 3 bases at V and 2 bases at J; junction bases unmatched: 2. This CDR3 is built from 14 residues. Germline CDR1 SGHTA, CDR2 FQGNSA.

This chain connects TRBV5-4 to TRBJ2-7, with TRBD1 matching 8 bases. V shed 4 bases and J 5 bases; nucleotides not matched to a gene: 8. There are 14 residues in the CDR3. CDR1 SGHNT and CDR2 YYREEE come from the germline V gene (reference sequence). CDR3 sequence: CASSLTTGADEQYF. DNA of the CDR3: TGTGCCAGCAGCCTGACGACAGGGGCCGACGAGCAGTACTTC.

This clone was found a few times. This chain links TRBV18 with TRBJ2-7; 7 nucleotides align to TRBD2. The V and J ends lost 3 bases and 2 bases, in that order; junction bases with no gene match: 13. The CDR3 covers 17 residues. Germline V gene sequence: CDR1 KGHSH, CDR2 LQKENI. Here the CDR3 reads CASSPLGGIAETYEQYF. The CDR3 DNA sequence: TGTGCCAGCTCACCCCTCGGGGGGATAGCGGAAACCTACGAGCAGTACTTC.

The chain's CDR3 is CASSFREGLAEQFF. The CDR3 DNA reads TGTGCCAGCAGCTTCCGGGAGGGTCTTGCTGAGCAGTTCTTC. The chain has TRBV7-9 and TRBJ2-1; 8 bases fit TRBD2. CDR3 length equals 14 residues. Germline V CDR1 and CDR2: SEHNR, FQNEAQ (reference sequence). The trim removed 3 bases at V and 9 bases at J, leaving 7 bases unmatched.

This chain uses TRBV4-1 with TRBJ1-2; 7 nucleotides line up with TRBD1. Germline V gene data show CDR1 as MGHRA and CDR2 as YSYEKL. The CDR3 runs 15 residues. V gave up 1 base and J gave up 4 bases; unmatched junction bases: 6. The DNA for the CDR3 is TGCGCCAGCAGCCAAGTGGCAGGGGGAAGCTATGGCTACACCTTC. It specifies CASSQVAGGSYGYTF.